Below, 21 T cell receptor beta chains from the same sample are listed, as sequenced in a study of T cell changes during pregnancy in multiple sclerosis. Sequenced by immunoSEQ multiplex PCR; TCRdb stores in-frame clones only, minus some. The repertoire holds roughly 61,000 clones, around 94% seen once, with roughly 2.4% in the top ten. Specimen: CD8+ T cells from peripheral blood mononuclear cells, collected after pregnancy. The receptor set was obtained from a female donor with multiple sclerosis, enrolled in a pregnancy study.

This clone appeared once. This chain uses TRBV11-2 with TRBJ1-3, with D unclear. The CDR3 is 15 residues long. Between the trimmed V and J ends, which lost 5 bases and 8 bases, there was a span of 19 bases. Germline V gives CDR1 SGHAT, CDR2 FQNNGV. CDR3: CASSLRGGERYTIYF. In DNA, the CDR3 is TGTGCCAGCAGCCTTCGGGGTGGAGAAAGATACACCATATATTTT. The full variable domain, with the rest looked up from reference TRBV11-2 and TRBJ1-3, is EAGVAQSPRYKIIEKRQSVAFWCNPISGHATLYWYQQILGQGPKLLIQFQNNGVVDDSQLPKDRFSAERLKGVDSTLKIQPAKLEDSAVYLCASSLRGGERYTIYFGEGSWLTVV.

The CDR3 DNA follows: TGTGCCGTACCGGACAGGGGGGACACTGAAGCTTTCTTT. It encodes CAVPDRGDTEAFF. The chain uses TRBV2 and TRBJ1-1, with TRBD1 matching 10 bases. CDR1 SNHLY and CDR2 FYNNEI come from the germline V gene. V was clipped by 11 bases and J by 3 bases; unmatched bases: 6. The CDR3 totals 13 residues.

The chain couples TRBV13 to TRBJ1-2; no clear D. The ends were cut back, 0 bases at V and 6 bases at J, with 11 bases in the middle. Per the germline V gene, CDR1 is PRHDT and CDR2 is FYEKMQ (reference sequence). CDR3 length equals 14 residues. The chain's CDR3 is CASSLGRGLDGYTF. CDR3 bases: TGTGCCAGCAGCTTAGGGAGAGGGCTAGATGGCTACACCTTC.

Only one count was recorded for this clone. V usage is TRBV13 and J usage is TRBJ2-1; 13 bases map to TRBD2. Germline assignment: CDR1 PRHDT and CDR2 FYEKMQ (reference sequence). CDR3 length equals 17 residues. After removal of 5 bases from V and 2 bases from J, the junction contained 6 bases not matched to a gene. CDR3 coding DNA: TGTGCCAGCAGCACCGGACTAGCGGGAGTCCCCTACAATGAGCAGTTCTTC. Protein sequence: CASSTGLAGVPYNEQFF.

The J gene is TRBJ2-7, the V gene TRBV7-7, with a possible D match to TRBD2 (5 bases). V lost 3 bases to trimming and J lost 4 bases, with 10 bases between them. The CDR3 spans 13 residues. From germline, CDR1 is SSHAT and CDR2 FNYEAQ (reference sequence). The DNA of the CDR3 is TGTGCCAGCAGCTTTGCGGGCGGGTACGAGCAGTACTTC. Protein sequence: CASSFAGGYEQYF.

The rearrangement links TRBV5-5 to TRBJ2-2; D unresolved. This CDR3 has 14 amino acids. Trimming pared 0 bases from V and 1 base from J, leaving 4 bases between. CDR1 is SGHKS and CDR2 is YYEKEE in the germline V gene (reference sequence). The chain's CDR3 is CASSLAWNTGELFF. The CDR3 nucleotides are TGTGCCAGCAGCTTGGCCTGGAACACCGGGGAGCTGTTTTTT.

The CDR3 nucleotides read TGTGCCAGCAGTCATATAGCGGGAGACACAGATACGCAGTATTTT. Translation gives CASSHIAGDTDTQYF. This chain connects TRBV6-6 to TRBJ2-3; 9 nucleotides agree with TRBD2. The length of the CDR3 is 15 residues. The trim removed 5 bases at V and 2 bases at J, leaving 5 bases unmatched. CDR1 is MNHNY and CDR2 is SVGAGI in the germline V gene (reference sequence).

This clone was recorded only once. This chain uses TRBV28 with TRBJ2-1; 9 bases fit TRBD1. From germline, CDR1 is MDHEN and CDR2 SYDVKM. CDR3 length equals 22 residues. The ends lost 6 bases at V and 6 bases at J; junction bases unmatched: 30. DNA of the CDR3: TGTGCCAGCAGAGGGACAGGGCACCAAGCGGATAATACGATCCCGGGGGGCAATGAGCAGTTCTTC. This gives the protein CASRGTGHQADNTIPGGNEQFF. Full variable domain (remainder filled in from reference TRBV28 and TRBJ2-1): DVKVTQSSRYLVKRTGEKVFLECVQDMDHENMFWYRQDPGLGLRLIYFSYDVKMKEKGDIPEGYSVSREKKERFSLILESASTNQTSMYLCASRGTGHQADNTIPGGNEQFFGPGTRLTVL.

The rearrangement joins TRBV27 to TRBJ1-5; TRBD1 matches at 7 bases. Germline CDR1 and CDR2: MNHEY and SMNVEV (reference sequence). The V gene end was trimmed by 4 bases and the J gene end by 3 bases; junction bases not matched to a gene: 9. This CDR3 spans 16 amino acids. The CDR3 coding sequence is TGTGCCAGCAGTTCCTTAATGGGACAGCCCAATCAGCCCCAGCATTTT. Its translation: CASSSLMGQPNQPQHF.

Worth noting for this clone: The junction does not match germline at one end; this may be a read error. CDR3 bases: TGTGCCAGCAGCTTGGAACGCGGCGGGAGGGGCGAAATCTTC. Its translation is CASSLERGGRGEIF. The V and J genes are TRBV5-4 and TRBJ2-1; 9 bases align to TRBD2. This CDR3 comprises 14 residues. Germline CDR1 SGHNT, CDR2 YYREEE (reference sequence).

The CDR3 DNA is TGTGCCAGTAGTATAGGAGGGGGCCTCTACAATGAGCAGTTCTTC. As protein: CASSIGGGLYNEQFF. The V and J genes are TRBV19 and TRBJ2-1, with 7 bases matching TRBD1. Germline V lookup: CDR1 LNHDA, CDR2 SQIVND (reference sequence). Unmatched junction bases numbered 3, after V lost 1 base and J lost 3 bases. The CDR3 length is 15 residues.

The chain combines TRBV30 with TRBJ1-1, with 10 nucleotides matching TRBD1. Germline CDR1 is GTSNPN and CDR2 is SVGIG (reference sequence). Germline trimming cut 4 bases from V and 4 bases from J; bases unmatched to any gene: 6. The CDR3 runs 14 residues. DNA for the CDR3: TGTGCCTGGACAGTGGGGACAGGGGTCACTGAAGCTTTCTTT. Protein sequence: CAWTVGTGVTEAFF.

The V and J genes are TRBV4-3 and TRBJ2-5, with TRBD2 matching over 8 bases. From germline, CDR1 is LGHNA and CDR2 YSLEER. V lost 0 bases, J lost 2 bases, and 5 bases stayed unmatched. This CDR3 contains 16 residues. The CDR3 region is CASSQELADGQETQYF. CDR3 nucleotides: TGCGCCAGCAGCCAAGAACTAGCGGATGGGCAAGAGACCCAGTACTTC.

Here the CDR3 reads CASSQRDREPQHF. DNA for the CDR3: TGTGCCAGCAGCCAACGGGACAGAGAGCCCCAGCATTTT. The V call is TRBV11-1, the J call TRBJ1-5; 7 bases line up with TRBD1. The V gene end was trimmed by 5 bases and the J gene end by 8 bases; junction bases not matched to a gene: 6. Germline-derived CDR1 and CDR2 are SGHAT and FQDESV (reference sequence). The CDR3 consists of 13 residues.

V gene TRBV10-2 combines with J gene TRBJ1-1; D remains ambiguous. Trimming cost V 6 bases and J 1 base, with 6 bases left between them. The CDR3 runs 12 residues. Germline V gene sequence: CDR1 WSHSY, CDR2 SAAADI. The DNA of the CDR3 is TGCGCCAGCAGGGGCCCGAACACTGAAGCTTTCTTT. This gives the protein CASRGPNTEAFF.

This sequence joins TRBV4-1 and TRBJ2-7; TRBD2 agrees at 8 bases. J lost 4 bases, V lost 3 bases, and 5 bases had no gene match. Germline CDR1 reads MGHRA; CDR2 reads YSYEKL. There are 14 residues in the CDR3. The CDR3 nucleotides read TGCGCCAGCAGCCATCTTGCGGGAGGTTACGAGCAGTACTTC. Protein sequence: CASSHLAGGYEQYF.

This chain connects TRBV28 to TRBJ2-1; D possibly corresponds to TRBD2 (7 bases). From germline, CDR1 is MDHEN and CDR2 SYDVKM. This CDR3 spans 13 amino acids. The V gene lost 7 bases and the J gene lost 7 bases, with 14 bases spanning the gap. CDR3 amino acids: CASTGGAPNEQFF. In nucleotides, the CDR3 is TGTGCCAGCACTGGGGGGGCCCCTAATGAGCAGTTCTTC.

The chain couples TRBV7-8 to TRBJ2-3; 9 nucleotides line up with TRBD2. Losses at the gene ends were 4 bases for V and 0 bases for J; bases not matched to a gene: 11. Germline V CDR1 and CDR2: SGHVS, FQNEAQ. The CDR3 sequence is 18 residues long. The CDR3 loop reads CASSSVAGVLPSTDTQYF. The CDR3 bases are TGTGCCAGCAGCTCCGTAGCGGGAGTTCTCCCTAGCACAGATACGCAGTATTTT.

The chain carries TRBV28 and TRBJ1-2, with 10 bases aligning to TRBD1. Trimming took 2 bases from V and 3 from J; bases not matched to a gene: 6. The CDR3 loop spans 16 amino acids. CDR1 MDHEN and CDR2 SYDVKM come from the germline V gene. This CDR3 is CASSLTETGGDYGYTF. CDR3 sequence (DNA): TGTGCCAGCAGTTTAACTGAGACAGGGGGCGACTATGGCTACACCTTC.

This sequence joins TRBV12-5 and TRBJ2-2; perhaps TRBD2 as D (6 bases). Germline CDR1 is LGHNT and CDR2 is FRNRAP. CDR3 length equals 14 residues. V was clipped by 7 bases and J by 1 base, with 10 bases between them. The CDR3 sequence: CASAGGMNTGELFF. Here the CDR3 DNA reads TGTGCTAGTGCTGGCGGGATGAACACCGGGGAGCTGTTTTTT.

The genes are TRBV14 and TRBJ1-1; 9 bases agree with TRBD1. J was trimmed by 1 base and V by 3 bases; bases with no gene match: 9. The germline V gene has CDR1 SGHDN and CDR2 FVKESK. This CDR3 has 17 amino acids. CDR3 in amino acids: CASSHWDREGKNTEAFF. The CDR3 DNA reads TGTGCCAGCAGCCACTGGGACAGGGAAGGGAAGAACACTGAAGCTTTCTTT.